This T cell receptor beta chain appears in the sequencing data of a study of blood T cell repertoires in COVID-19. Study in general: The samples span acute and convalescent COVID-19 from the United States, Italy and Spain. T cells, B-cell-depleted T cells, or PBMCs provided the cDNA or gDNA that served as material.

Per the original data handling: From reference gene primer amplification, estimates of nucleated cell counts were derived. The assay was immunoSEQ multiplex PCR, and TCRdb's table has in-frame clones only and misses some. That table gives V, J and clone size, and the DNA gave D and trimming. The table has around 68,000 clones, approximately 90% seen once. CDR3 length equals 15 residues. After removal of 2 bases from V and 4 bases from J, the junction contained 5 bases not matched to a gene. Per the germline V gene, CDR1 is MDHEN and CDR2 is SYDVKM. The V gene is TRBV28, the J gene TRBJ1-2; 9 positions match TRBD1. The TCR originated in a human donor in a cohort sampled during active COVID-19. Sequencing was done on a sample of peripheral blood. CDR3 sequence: CASSLPPGQGYGYTF. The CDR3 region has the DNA TGTGCCAGCAGTTTACCCCCGGGACAGGGCTATGGCTACACCTTC.